This TCR beta chain was obtained from a study of shared T cell receptors in the human thymus. V shed 2 bases and J 3 bases; nucleotides not matched to a gene: 6. The CDR3 length is 15 residues. Looked up from germline, CDR1 is MNHEY and CDR2 is SMNVEV (reference sequence). Using immunoSEQ multiplex PCR, the repertoire was profiled, and TCRdb retains in-frame clones only, with some absent. Of about 660,000 clones in the sample, 88% were seen once. The data also belong to a second study, concerning human thymus T cells. That study adds: Surgeons resected thymus tissue during corrective heart surgery. Thymic and blood repertoires seemed to favor certain V and J genes.

The sequence was obtained from a boy in the first two years of life with a congenital heart defect. The V call is TRBV27, the J call TRBJ1-2, with TRBD1 matching over 7 bases. Material: thymocytes. The CDR3 sequence is CASSLRRDRDYGYTF. The DNA of the CDR3 is TGTGCCAGCAGTTTACGCCGGGACAGAGACTATGGCTACACCTTC.